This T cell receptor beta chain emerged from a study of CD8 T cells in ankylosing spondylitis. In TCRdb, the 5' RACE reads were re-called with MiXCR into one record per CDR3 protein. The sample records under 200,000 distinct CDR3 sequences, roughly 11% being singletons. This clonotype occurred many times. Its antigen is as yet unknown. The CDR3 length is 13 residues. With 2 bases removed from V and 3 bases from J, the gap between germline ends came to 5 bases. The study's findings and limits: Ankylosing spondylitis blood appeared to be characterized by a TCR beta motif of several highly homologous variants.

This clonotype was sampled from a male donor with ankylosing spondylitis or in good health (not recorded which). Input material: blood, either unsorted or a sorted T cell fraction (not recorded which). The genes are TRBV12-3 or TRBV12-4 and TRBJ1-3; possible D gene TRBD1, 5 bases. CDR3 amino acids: CASSLQGGNTIYF. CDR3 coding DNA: TGTGCCAGCAGTTTACAGGGTGGAAACACCATATATTTT.